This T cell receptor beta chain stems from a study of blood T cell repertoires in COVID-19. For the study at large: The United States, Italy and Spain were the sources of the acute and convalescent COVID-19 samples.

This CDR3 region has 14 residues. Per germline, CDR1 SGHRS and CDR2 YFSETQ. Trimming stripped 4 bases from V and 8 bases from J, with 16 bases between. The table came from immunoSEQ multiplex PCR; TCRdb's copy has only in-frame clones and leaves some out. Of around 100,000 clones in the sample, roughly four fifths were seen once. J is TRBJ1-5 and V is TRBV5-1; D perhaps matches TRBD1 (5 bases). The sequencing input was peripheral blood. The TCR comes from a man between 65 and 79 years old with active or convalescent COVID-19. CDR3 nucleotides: TGCGCCAGCAGCCGAGGGACTTTAGGGGAGCCCCAGCATTTT. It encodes CASSRGTLGEPQHF.